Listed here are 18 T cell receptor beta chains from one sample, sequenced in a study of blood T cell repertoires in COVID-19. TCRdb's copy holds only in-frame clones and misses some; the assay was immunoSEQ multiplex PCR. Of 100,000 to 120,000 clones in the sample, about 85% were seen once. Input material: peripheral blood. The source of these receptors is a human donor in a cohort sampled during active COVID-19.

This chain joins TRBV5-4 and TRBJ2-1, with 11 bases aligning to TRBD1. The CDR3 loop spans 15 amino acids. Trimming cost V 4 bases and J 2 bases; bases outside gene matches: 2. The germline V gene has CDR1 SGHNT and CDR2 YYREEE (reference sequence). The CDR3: CASSRTGGTYNEQFF. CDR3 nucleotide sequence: TGTGCCAGCAGCAGGACAGGGGGCACCTACAATGAGCAGTTCTTC.

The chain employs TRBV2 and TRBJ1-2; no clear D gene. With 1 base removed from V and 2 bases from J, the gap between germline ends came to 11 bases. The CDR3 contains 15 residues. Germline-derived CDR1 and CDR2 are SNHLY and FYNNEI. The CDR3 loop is CASSEVGADNYGYTF. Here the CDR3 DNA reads TGTGCCAGCAGTGAAGTAGGAGCAGACAACTATGGCTACACCTTC. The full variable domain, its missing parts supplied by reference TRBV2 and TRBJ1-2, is EPEVTQTPSHQVTQMGQEVILRCVPISNHLYFYWYRQILGQKVEFLVSFYNNEISEKSEIFDDQFSVERPDGSNFTLKIRSTKLEDSAMYFCASSEVGADNYGYTFGSGTRLTVV.

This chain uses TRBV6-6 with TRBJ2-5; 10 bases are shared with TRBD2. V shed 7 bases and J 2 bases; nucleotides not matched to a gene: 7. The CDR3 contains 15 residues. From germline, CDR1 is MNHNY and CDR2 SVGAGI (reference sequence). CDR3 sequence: CASKALAGEQETQYF. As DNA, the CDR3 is TGTGCCAGCAAAGCGCTAGCGGGGGAACAAGAGACCCAGTACTTC.

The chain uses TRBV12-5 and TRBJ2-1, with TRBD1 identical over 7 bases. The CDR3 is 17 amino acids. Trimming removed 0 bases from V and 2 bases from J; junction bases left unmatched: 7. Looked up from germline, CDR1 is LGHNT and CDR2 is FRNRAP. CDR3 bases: TGTGCTAGTGGTTTGGTACCGGGCCAGGGGGCCTACAATGAGCAGTTCTTC. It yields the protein CASGLVPGQGAYNEQFF.

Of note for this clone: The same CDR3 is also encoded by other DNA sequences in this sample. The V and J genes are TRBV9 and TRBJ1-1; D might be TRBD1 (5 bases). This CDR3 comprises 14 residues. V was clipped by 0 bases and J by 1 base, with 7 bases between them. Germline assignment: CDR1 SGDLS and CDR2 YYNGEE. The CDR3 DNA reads TGTGCCAGCAGCGTAGTCGGGGGGAACACTGAAGCTTTCTTT. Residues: CASSVVGGNTEAFF.

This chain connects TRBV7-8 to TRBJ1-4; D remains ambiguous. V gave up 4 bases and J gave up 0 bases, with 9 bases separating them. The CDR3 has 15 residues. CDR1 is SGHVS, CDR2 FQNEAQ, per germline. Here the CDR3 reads CASSSYSATNEKLFF. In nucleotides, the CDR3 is TGTGCCAGCAGCTCCTACAGTGCAACTAATGAAAAACTGTTTTTT.

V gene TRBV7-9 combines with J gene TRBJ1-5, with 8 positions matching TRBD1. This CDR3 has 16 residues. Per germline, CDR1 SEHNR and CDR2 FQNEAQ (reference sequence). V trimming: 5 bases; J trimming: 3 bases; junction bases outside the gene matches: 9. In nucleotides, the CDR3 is TGTGCCAGCAGCCCAGACAGGGGATCCACCAATCAGCCCCAGCATTTT. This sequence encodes CASSPDRGSTNQPQHF.

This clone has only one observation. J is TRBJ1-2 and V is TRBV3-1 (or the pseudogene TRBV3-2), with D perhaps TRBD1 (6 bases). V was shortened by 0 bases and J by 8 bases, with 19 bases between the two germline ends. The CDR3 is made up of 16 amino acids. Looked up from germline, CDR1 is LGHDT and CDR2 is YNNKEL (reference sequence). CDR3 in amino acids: CASSQDRTGPGGGYTF. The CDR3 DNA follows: TGTGCCAGCAGCCAAGATCGAACAGGGCCAGGAGGCGGCTACACCTTC.

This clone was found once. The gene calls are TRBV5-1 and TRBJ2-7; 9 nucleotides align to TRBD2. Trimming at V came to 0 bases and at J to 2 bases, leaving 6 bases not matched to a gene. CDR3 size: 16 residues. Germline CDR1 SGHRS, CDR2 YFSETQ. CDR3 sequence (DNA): TGCGCCAGCAGCTTGGTGGTAGCGGGGGCAACCTACGAGCAGTACTTC. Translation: CASSLVVAGATYEQYF.

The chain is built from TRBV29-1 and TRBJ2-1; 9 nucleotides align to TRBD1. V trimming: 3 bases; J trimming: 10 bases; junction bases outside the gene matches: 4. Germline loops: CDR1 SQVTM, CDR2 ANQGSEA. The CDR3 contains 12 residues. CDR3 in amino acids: CSVDQDRGEQFF. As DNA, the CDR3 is TGCAGCGTTGATCAGGACAGGGGCGAGCAGTTCTTC.

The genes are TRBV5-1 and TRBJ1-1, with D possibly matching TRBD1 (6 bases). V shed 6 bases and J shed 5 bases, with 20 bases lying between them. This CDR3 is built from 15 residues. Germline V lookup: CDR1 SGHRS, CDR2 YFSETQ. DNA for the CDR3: TGCGCCAGCAACTCCGACACAGGGAGGGGAACTGAAGCTTTCTTT. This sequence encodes CASNSDTGRGTEAFF.

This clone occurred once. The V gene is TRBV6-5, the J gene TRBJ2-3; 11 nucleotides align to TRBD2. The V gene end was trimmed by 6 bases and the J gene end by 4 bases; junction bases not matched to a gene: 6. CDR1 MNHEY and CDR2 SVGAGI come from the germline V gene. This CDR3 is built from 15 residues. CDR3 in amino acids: CASSALAGGPDTQYF. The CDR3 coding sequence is TGTGCCAGCAGCGCCCTAGCGGGGGGCCCAGATACGCAGTATTTT.

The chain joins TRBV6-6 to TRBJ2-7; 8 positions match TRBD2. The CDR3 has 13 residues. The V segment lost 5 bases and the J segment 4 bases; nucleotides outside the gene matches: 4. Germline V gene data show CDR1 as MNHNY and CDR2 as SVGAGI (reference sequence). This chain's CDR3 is CASSPGGPYEQYF. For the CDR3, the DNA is TGTGCCAGCAGTCCGGGGGGGCCTTACGAGCAGTACTTC.

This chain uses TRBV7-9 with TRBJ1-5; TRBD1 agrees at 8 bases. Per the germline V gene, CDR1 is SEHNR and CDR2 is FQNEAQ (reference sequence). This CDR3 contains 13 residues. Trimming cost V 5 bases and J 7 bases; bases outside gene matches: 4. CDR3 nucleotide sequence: TGTGCCAGCAGCCCAGGGGGCGGACAGCCCCAGCATTTT. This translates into CASSPGGGQPQHF.

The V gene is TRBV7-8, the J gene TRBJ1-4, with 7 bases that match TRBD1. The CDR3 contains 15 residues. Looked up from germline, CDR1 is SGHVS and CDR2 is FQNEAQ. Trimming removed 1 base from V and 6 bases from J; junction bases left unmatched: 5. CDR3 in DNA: TGTGCCAGCAGCTTAGGAGGGGGCCGGGATGAAAAACTGTTTTTT. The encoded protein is CASSLGGGRDEKLFF.

The CDR3 coding sequence is TGTGCCAGCGGCGGCAGGGGGATCGAGCAGTACTTC. This translates into CASGGRGIEQYF. The chain combines TRBV6-5 with TRBJ2-7; the match to TRBD1 covers 7 bases. Germline V gene lookup returns CDR1 MNHEY and CDR2 SVGAGI. Trimming took 8 bases from V and 6 from J; bases not matched to a gene: 7. The CDR3 runs 12 residues.

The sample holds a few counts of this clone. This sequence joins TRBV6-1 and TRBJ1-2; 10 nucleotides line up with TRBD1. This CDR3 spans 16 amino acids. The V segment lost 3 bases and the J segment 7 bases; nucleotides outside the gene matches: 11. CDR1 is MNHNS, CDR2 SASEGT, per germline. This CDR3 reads CASSDYGTGAVGGYTF. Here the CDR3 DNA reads TGTGCCAGCAGTGACTACGGGACAGGGGCCGTGGGTGGCTACACCTTC.

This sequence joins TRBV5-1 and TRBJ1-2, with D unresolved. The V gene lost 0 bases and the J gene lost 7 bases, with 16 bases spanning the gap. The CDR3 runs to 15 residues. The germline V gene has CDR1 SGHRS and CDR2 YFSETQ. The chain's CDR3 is CASSLEGRESGGYTF. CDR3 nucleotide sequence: TGCGCCAGCAGCTTGGAGGGCCGGGAAAGCGGTGGCTACACCTTC.